This T cell receptor beta chain was captured by sequencing in a study of regulatory T cells in long-lasting Graves disease. Whole-study results and caveats: There were preferences for TRBV28, TRBJ1-2 and TRBJ2-5 in persistent disease. Lower TCR diversity was seen in persistent Graves' patients than in newly diagnosed ones.

The time point was: persistent/refractory GD, antithyroid drugs over 5 years with positive TRAb. Making the TCR library involved RNA that had been extracted from PBMCs. V lost 0 bases to trimming and J lost 0 bases, with 16 bases between them. The CDR3 contains 17 residues. Germline CDR1 and CDR2: DFQATT and SNEGSKA (reference sequence). Relying on iRepertoire HTBI primers and Arm-PCR of CDR3 regions, the team built TCR beta libraries. Original handling: Across all samples, roughly 60 TRBV segments and 11 to 15 TRBJ segments were identified. TCRdb passed the multiplex PCR reads through MiXCR, listing each CDR3 protein once. In this record, the V and J calls reflect TCRdb's handling and not the investigators' own analysis. The sample lists a few hundred thousand distinct CDR3 sequences; 20% to 25% were seen once. With regard to this clonotype: Its antigen is undetermined.

This TCR was recovered from a woman in her 40s with Graves disease. Sample: peripheral blood mononuclear cells (PBMCs), taken when the disease was refractory, from a patient treated with antithyroid drugs. The chain has TRBV20-1 and TRBJ2-3, with D maybe TRBD1 (5 bases). CDR3 amino acids: CSARDLHLQGSTDTQYF. The CDR3, as DNA: TGCAGTGCTAGAGATCTTCACCTGCAGGGAAGCACAGATACGCAGTATTTT.